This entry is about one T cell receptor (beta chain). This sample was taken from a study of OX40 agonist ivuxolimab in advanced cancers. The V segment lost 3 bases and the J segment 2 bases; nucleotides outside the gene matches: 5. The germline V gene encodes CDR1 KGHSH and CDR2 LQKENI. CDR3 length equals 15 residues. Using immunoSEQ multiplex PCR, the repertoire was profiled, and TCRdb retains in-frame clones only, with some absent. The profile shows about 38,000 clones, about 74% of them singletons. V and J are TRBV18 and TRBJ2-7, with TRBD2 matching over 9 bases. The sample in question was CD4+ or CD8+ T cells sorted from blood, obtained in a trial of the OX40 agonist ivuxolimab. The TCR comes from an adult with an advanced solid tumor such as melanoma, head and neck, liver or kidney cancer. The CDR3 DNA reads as TGTGCCAGCTCACCGGTTAGCGGGAGTACCTACGAGCAGTACTTC. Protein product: CASSPVSGSTYEQYF.